A selection of T cell receptor beta chains follows, all from one sample in a study of T cell responses to AZD1222 COVID-19 vaccine. Assay: immunoSEQ multiplex PCR; the TCRdb copy retains only in-frame clones and omits some. Among around 190,000 clones listed, 90% to 95% were seen once. Sequencing was performed on peripheral blood, taken 28 days after the second AZD1222 dose. Every receptor here comes from an adult who received the AZD1222 COVID-19 vaccine. CDR3s include the opening cysteine and the closing phenylalanine or tryptophan. The order of the fields is clone size, V gene, D gene, J gene, CDR3 DNA, CDR3 protein. The D gene is left open where the match is weak. Not all rows give a size; the values are once, few, many and, for expanded clones, a class.

.	TRBV27	.	TRBJ2-7	TGTGCCAGCAGTTTATCAGGGGGCTACGAGCAGTACTTC	CASSLSGGYEQYF
.	TRBV5-6	.	TRBJ1-3	TGTGCCAGCAGCTTCTATTCTGGAAACACCATATATTTT	CASSFYSGNTIYF
once	TRBV29-1	TRBD1	TRBJ1-2	TGCAGCGCAACCGACAGGGGGATAGGCTACACCTTC	CSATDRGIGYTF
.	TRBV6-5	.	TRBJ2-2	.	CASQTLRAGELFF
once	TRBV11-3	TRBD1	TRBJ1-6	TGTGCCAGCAGCTTAGTGGGACAGGGCAATTCACCCCTCCACTTT	CASSLVGQGNSPLHF
.	TRBV19	TRBD1	TRBJ1-2	TGTGCCAGTAGTTGGACAGGGATGAACTATGGCTACACCTTC	CASSWTGMNYGYTF
.	TRBV3-1/TRBV3-2	.	TRBJ2-1	TGTGCCAGCAGCCAAGATCCGCCCTGGAGCTCCTACAATGAGCAGTTCTTC	CASSQDPPWSSYNEQFF
.	TRBV2	.	TRBJ1-4	TGTGCCAGCAGTGATCTAGGGGGAACTAATGAAAAACTGTTTTTT	CASSDLGGTNEKLFF
.	TRBV6-1	.	TRBJ2-4	TGTGCCAGCAGTGACCCGACAGTGTCCAGCATTCAGTACTTC	CASSDPTVSSIQYF
few	TRBV5-4	TRBD1	TRBJ1-3	TGTGCCAGCAGCTTCGACAGGGTCATAAACACCATATATTTT	CASSFDRVINTIYF
.	TRBV28	.	TRBJ1-2	TGTGCCACCCGGGGACTCTGGAACTATGGCTACACCTTC	CATRGLWNYGYTF
.	TRBV24-1	.	TRBJ2-5	TGTGCCACCAGTGATTTCGGGAAAGAGACCCAGTACTTC	CATSDFGKETQYF
few	TRBV29-1	.	TRBJ2-5	TGCAGCGTGGGAAACGGAGTAGGGGAGACCCAGTACTTC	CSVGNGVGETQYF
.	TRBV5-1	.	TRBJ2-1	TGCGCCAGCAGCTCCCGGGACTCTTACAATGAGCAGTTCTTC	CASSSRDSYNEQFF
.	TRBV19	.	TRBJ2-2	TGTGCCAGCCGAATTAAGGGGGACACCGGGGAGCTGTTTTTT	CASRIKGDTGELFF
.	TRBV10-2	.	TRBJ2-7	TGCGCCGCACGGAGGGGGCTCGAGCAGTACTTC	CAARRGLEQYF
once	TRBV7-9	.	TRBJ2-5	TGTGCCAGCAGTCTCCCGAAGGTTCAAGAGACCCAGTACTTC	CASSLPKVQETQYF
.	TRBV9	.	TRBJ2-7	TGTGCCAGCAGCCCCGCGGCATCCTACGAGCAGTACTTC	CASSPAASYEQYF
.	TRBV3-1/TRBV3-2	.	TRBJ1-6	TGTGCCAGCAGCCCAGAAAGTGGGGATTCAAACTCACCCCTCCACTTT	CASSPESGDSNSPLHF
.	TRBV6-2/TRBV6-3	.	TRBJ1-1	TGTGCCAGCAGTTTCGATCGGGGACGGACTGAAGCTTTCTTT	CASSFDRGRTEAFF
.	TRBV7-2	.	TRBJ1-6	TGTGCCAGCAGCTTATTCAGGGGCGGGTCACCCCTCCACTTT	CASSLFRGGSPLHF
once	TRBV13	.	TRBJ1-3	TGTGCCAGTCGTGGGGGCGCTAGCTCTGGAAACACCATATATTTT	CASRGGASSGNTIYF
.	TRBV19	.	TRBJ1-5	TGTGCCAGTAGTATAGGGTCTCCTCGGGGAAATCAGCCCCAGCATTTT	CASSIGSPRGNQPQHF
.	TRBV18	.	TRBJ1-2	TGTGCCAGCTCCCCCTCGGGGGACTATGGCTACACCTTC	CASSPSGDYGYTF
.	TRBV6-6	TRBD2	TRBJ2-1	TGTGCCAGCTATACCCTAGCGGGAGACTACAATGAGCAGTTCTTC	CASYTLAGDYNEQFF
.	TRBV2	TRBD1	TRBJ1-6	TGTGCCAGCCGCCCGGCAGGACAGGGGGATTCACCCCTCCACTTT	CASRPAGQGDSPLHF
.	TRBV28	.	TRBJ2-5	TGTGCCAGCAGTTCGGGCGGGAACGGGATACGGGCGGAGACCCAGTACTTC	CASSSGGNGIRAETQYF
.	TRBV4-3	TRBD2	TRBJ2-1	TGCGCCAGCAGCCAAGAACTAGCGAGCTCCTACAATGAGCAGTTCTTC	CASSQELASSYNEQFF
.	TRBV27	.	TRBJ1-1	TGTGCCAGCAGTTCGGGGGCGAACACTGAAGCTTTCTTT	CASSSGANTEAFF
.	TRBV5-6	TRBD1	TRBJ2-3	TGTGCCAGCAGGGGAACCTACCGGGACAGGGGGACCACAGATACGCAGTATTTT	CASRGTYRDRGTTDTQYF
.	TRBV11-2	.	TRBJ2-2	TGTGCCAGCCTAGGAGGGCCAGCGAACACCGGGGAGCTGTTTTTT	CASLGGPANTGELFF
.	TRBV28	.	TRBJ1-4	TGTGCCTCCATCTTGGGGGGGGGAGGAAAACTGTTTTTT	CASILGGGGKLFF
.	TRBV15	.	TRBJ1-6	TGTGCCACCAGCACTCAGGTTTCACCCCTCCACTTT	CATSTQVSPLHF
.	TRBV5-1	.	TRBJ2-5	TGCGCCAGCAGCCCCTTGGTCGGGCGGGAAGAGACCCAGTACTTC	CASSPLVGREETQYF
.	TRBV5-1	.	TRBJ2-7	TGCGCCAGCAGCTTGGGGATCGGACAAGGAGAGGAGCAGTACTTC	CASSLGIGQGEEQYF
.	TRBV6-2/TRBV6-3	.	TRBJ1-2	TGTGCCAGCAGTTACAGCCTAGGCTACACCTTC	CASSYSLGYTF
.	TRBV7-9	.	TRBJ1-1	TGTGCCAGCAGCGAGGGGGGCCTACTTGCTTTCTTT	CASSEGGLLAFF
.	TRBV28	TRBD2	TRBJ2-1	TGTGCCAGCAGCCTTAGCGGGAGGGGTGAGCAGTTCTTC	CASSLSGRGEQFF
.	TRBV7-9	.	TRBJ1-1	TGTGCCAGCAGCAGCGTGAGACAGAACATGAACACTGAAGCTTTCTTT	CASSSVRQNMNTEAFF
.	TRBV5-1	TRBD1	TRBJ1-5	TGCGCCAGCAGCTTGGGCCTAACAGGGGGCGGTCAGCCCCAGCATTTT	CASSLGLTGGGQPQHF
once	TRBV11-3	.	TRBJ2-5	TGTGCCAGCAGCCGAGCCCTGCAGGGCAAGGAGACCCAGTACTTC	CASSRALQGKETQYF
.	TRBV4-3	.	TRBJ1-2	TGCGCCAGCAGCCAAACCGGGATCCAAGGCTACACCTTC	CASSQTGIQGYTF
few	TRBV7-2	.	TRBJ1-3	TGTGCCAGCAGCTGGATAGGAGCGGGGACCGCTGGAAACACCATATATTTT	CASSWIGAGTAGNTIYF
.	TRBV12-3/TRBV12-4	.	TRBJ2-3	TGTGCCAGCAGGCGGGGTTCGACAGATACGCAGTATTTT	CASRRGSTDTQYF
.	TRBV4-1	.	TRBJ1-2	TGCGCCAGCAGCCAAGGACCAAAGGGCGGATACTATGGCTACACCTTC	CASSQGPKGGYYGYTF
.	TRBV7-8	.	TRBJ1-1	TGTGCCAGCAGCTTAGGGCGGACAGTTATGAACACTGAAGCTTTCTTT	CASSLGRTVMNTEAFF
.	TRBV2	.	TRBJ1-1	TGTGCCAGCAGTGAAGGAGGGGGAGAGACTGAAGCTTTCTTT	CASSEGGGETEAFF
.	TRBV11-2	.	TRBJ1-3	TGTGCCAGCAGCCCACCGGGATTCCTCCCTTCTGGAAACACCATATATTTT	CASSPPGFLPSGNTIYF
.	TRBV19	.	TRBJ1-1	TGTGCCAGTAACCAGGGCGTCACTGAAGCTTTCTTT	CASNQGVTEAFF
.	TRBV5-1	.	TRBJ1-1	TGCGCCAGCAGCTATCAGGCGAACACTGAAGCTTTCTTT	CASSYQANTEAFF
.	TRBV18	TRBD1	TRBJ1-1	TGTGCCAGCTCACCAACGACAGGGCGAACTGAAGCTTTCTTT	CASSPTTGRTEAFF
.	TRBV28	TRBD2	TRBJ2-2	TGTGCCAGCAGTTTACGCGGGGGACGCACCGGGGAGCTGTTTTTT	CASSLRGGRTGELFF
.	TRBV5-1	.	TRBJ1-3	TGCGCCAGCAGCGTGGACGGAAACACCATATATTTT	CASSVDGNTIYF
.	TRBV11-3	.	TRBJ2-2	TGTGCCAGCAGAAGGGCAGGTTTCTTTCACAACGGGGAGCTGTTTTTT	CASRRAGFFHNGELFF
.	TRBV7-8	.	TRBJ1-2	TGTGCCAGCAGCTTAGACCTGACACCTTATGGCTACACCTTC	CASSLDLTPYGYTF
.	TRBV6-5	TRBD2	TRBJ2-3	TGTGCCAGCAAGAGACTAGCGGGGGGCGGGGATACGCAGTATTTT	CASKRLAGGGDTQYF
.	TRBV4-3	.	TRBJ2-2	TGCGCCAGCAGCCAAGATTTAAGTGGGGGGCTCACCGGGGAGCTGTTTTTT	CASSQDLSGGLTGELFF
few	TRBV6-1	.	TRBJ1-2	TGTGCCAGCAGTGAAGCGCTTCGGCACTATGGCTACACCTTC	CASSEALRHYGYTF
.	TRBV2	.	TRBJ2-1	TGTGCCAGCTCAAACAATCGGGAGCGGACATCCTACAATGAGCAGTTCTTC	CASSNNRERTSYNEQFF
few	TRBV19	TRBD2	TRBJ2-5	TGTGCCAGTAGTAGGACTAGCGGGGGGACAGAGACCCAGTACTTC	CASSRTSGGTETQYF